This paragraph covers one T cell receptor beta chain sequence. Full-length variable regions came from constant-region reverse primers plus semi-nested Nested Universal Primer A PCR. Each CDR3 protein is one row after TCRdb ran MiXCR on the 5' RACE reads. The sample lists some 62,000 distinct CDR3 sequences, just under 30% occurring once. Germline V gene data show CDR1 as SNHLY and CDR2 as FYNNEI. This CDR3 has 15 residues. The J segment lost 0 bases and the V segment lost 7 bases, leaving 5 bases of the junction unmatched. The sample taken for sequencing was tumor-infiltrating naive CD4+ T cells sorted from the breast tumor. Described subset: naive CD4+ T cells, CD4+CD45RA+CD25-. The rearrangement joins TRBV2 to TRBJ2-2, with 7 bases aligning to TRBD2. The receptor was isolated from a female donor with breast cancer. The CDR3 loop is CASTLLASNTGELFF. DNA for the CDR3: TGTGCCAGCACCCTACTAGCGTCGAACACCGGGGAGCTGTTTTTT.